The 7 T cell receptor beta chains below were found in one sample sequenced in a study of T cell changes during pregnancy in multiple sclerosis. Method: immunoSEQ multiplex PCR; TCRdb's copy keeps in-frame clones and lacks some. The sample shows 65,000 to 85,000 clones, roughly 90% of them seen only once. The sample here was peripheral blood, taken after pregnancy. The receptors come from a female donor in good health, enrolled as a control in a pregnancy study.

The rearrangement links TRBV11-2 to TRBJ2-7; 8 nucleotides match TRBD1. The CDR3 has 14 residues. Germline V lookup: CDR1 SGHAT, CDR2 FQNNGV. J lost 4 bases, V lost 5 bases, and 7 bases had no gene match. CDR3 residues: CASSHGQGGYEQYF. The CDR3 DNA is TGTGCCAGCAGCCATGGACAGGGTGGATACGAGCAGTACTTC.

V usage is TRBV2 and J usage is TRBJ2-2; no definite D call. The CDR3 is 13 residues long. Deletions cut 6 bases from V and 2 bases from J, with 7 bases between. Germline CDR1 is SNHLY and CDR2 is FYNNEI. CDR3 amino acids: CASSQLNTGELFF. The CDR3 bases are TGTGCCAGCAGCCAACTTAACACCGGGGAGCTGTTTTTT.

In its sample, this clone was seen once. The J gene is TRBJ2-1, the V gene TRBV18, with 16 bases aligning to TRBD2. The CDR3 loop spans 16 amino acids. The V segment lost 3 bases and the J segment 7 bases; nucleotides outside the gene matches: 3. CDR1 is KGHSH and CDR2 is LQKENI in the germline V gene. CDR3 bases: TGTGCCAGCTCACCGGGACTAGCGGGGGGGCTTAATGAGCAGTTCTTC. Its protein is CASSPGLAGGLNEQFF.

The chain joins TRBV10-3 to TRBJ2-3; weak D call: TRBD2 (6 bases). Trimming stripped 6 bases from V and 0 bases from J, with 10 bases between. CDR1 is ENHRY, CDR2 SYGVKD, per germline. The length of the CDR3 is 14 residues. CDR3 loop: CAIRAGTSTDTQYF. Written as DNA, the CDR3 is TGTGCCATCAGAGCCGGGACTAGCACAGATACGCAGTATTTT.

The V and J genes are TRBV29-1 and TRBJ2-7; 9 nucleotides match TRBD1. The CDR3 is made up of 14 amino acids. V lost 6 bases, J lost 2 bases, and 8 bases stayed unmatched. CDR1 and CDR2 (germline): SQVTM, ANQGSEA. CDR3 protein: CSVGTGGKAYEQYF. The CDR3 coding sequence is TGCAGCGTCGGAACAGGGGGCAAGGCCTACGAGCAGTACTTC.

The V and J genes are TRBV13 and TRBJ1-2, with unresolved D. Germline CDR1 reads PRHDT; CDR2 reads FYEKMQ (reference sequence). The CDR3 consists of 13 residues. Trimming took 8 bases from V and 2 from J, leaving 12 bases between them. CDR3 amino acids: CASGHRRNYGYTF. The CDR3 DNA sequence: TGTGCCAGCGGCCACAGACGGAACTATGGCTACACCTTC.

The genes are TRBV7-9 and TRBJ2-1; D is unclear. The CDR3 covers 15 residues. The germline V gene has CDR1 SEHNR and CDR2 FQNEAQ (reference sequence). The V end was cut by 1 base, the J end by 2 bases, with 9 bases between. DNA for the CDR3: TGTGCCAGCAGCTTAGGTGGCGGAGCCTACAATGAGCAGTTCTTC. Amino acids: CASSLGGGAYNEQFF. The full variable domain, its missing parts supplied by reference TRBV7-9 and TRBJ2-1, is DTGVSQNPRHKITKRGQNVTFRCDPISEHNRLYWYRQTLGQGPEFLTYFQNEAQLEKSRLLSDRFSAERPKGSFSTLEIQRTEQGDSAMYLCASSLGGGAYNEQFFGPGTRLTVL.